The T cell receptor (beta chain) under discussion was sequenced for a study of blood T cell repertoires in COVID-19. Background on the study: PBMCs, B-cell-depleted T cells, or T cells were the source of the cDNA or gDNA that made up the material.

Trimming removed 4 bases at V and 4 bases at J, with 16 bases between. CDR1 and CDR2 (germline): LNHDA, SQIVND (reference sequence). CDR3 length: 15 amino acids. The protocol was immunoSEQ multiplex PCR, while the TCRdb copy is restricted to in-frame clones and leaves out a portion. Here the sample spans a few hundred thousand clones, about 88% being singletons. Allocation to cohorts depended on clinical history reported by the participants. Two negative PCRs, clearance, or symptom resolution characterized the recovered Cohort 3 donors. The sequence derives from a woman aged 45-65 years who had recovered from COVID-19. Material: PBMCs or T cells enriched from blood (not recorded which). V usage is TRBV19 and J usage is TRBJ1-2, with D tentatively TRBD1 (6 bases). The CDR3 loop is CASSTPGGGVYGYTF. The CDR3 DNA reads as TGTGCCAGTAGTACCCCGGGTGGGGGCGTCTATGGCTACACCTTC.